This T cell receptor beta chain was recovered during a study of T cell responses to AZD1222 COVID-19 vaccine. The study's findings and limits: There were vaccine-associated CD4 TCRs across spike, dominant at 160-218 and 743-854.

The CDR3 has 14 amino acids. Trimming stripped 0 bases from V and 1 base from J, with 6 bases between. CDR1 and CDR2 (germline): SGHNT, YENEEA. Comments on this clone: Its antigen is as yet unknown.

Sequenced by immunoSEQ multiplex PCR; TCRdb stores in-frame clones only, minus some. The sample has 120,000 or so clones; 80% to 90% are singletons. The TCR sequence derives from an adult who received the AZD1222 COVID-19 vaccine. This sample comprised peripheral blood, obtained 28 days after the second AZD1222 dose. The chain employs TRBV11-3 and TRBJ1-1; perhaps TRBD1 as D (5 bases). In nucleotides, the CDR3 is TGTGCCAGCAGCTTAGAGGGGGGGAACACTGAAGCTTTCTTT. Residues: CASSLEGGNTEAFF.